These T cell receptor beta chains were read from a single sample in a study of cytomegalovirus exposure and HLA in healthy donors. Using immunoSEQ multiplex PCR, the repertoire was profiled, and TCRdb retains in-frame clones only, with some absent. The sample shows some 190,000 clones, more than 65% of them seen only once. Input material: PBMCs. These receptors originate from a female donor in good health and CMV-seronegative. CDR3s include the opening cysteine and the closing phenylalanine or tryptophan. Size is omitted from some rows. Given values are once, few, many or a class for expanded clones.

clone_size,j_call,v_call,cdr3_aa
-,TRBJ2-5,TRBV28,CAWGGSLAGETQYF
-,TRBJ2-1,TRBV6-1,CASSSGTLAYNEQFF
-,TRBJ2-1,TRBV15,CATSPRGDYNEQFF
-,TRBJ1-1,TRBV30,CAWNLFQGAVNTEAFF
-,TRBJ2-3,TRBV10-2,CASSESLAISRQYF
-,TRBJ1-1,TRBV7-9,CASRFQGNTEAFF
-,TRBJ1-5,TRBV19,CASKLSGSIRNQPQHF
-,TRBJ2-3,TRBV4-1,CAGPGSGGGTDTQYF
-,TRBJ1-2,TRBV9,CASSVGAGFAYDGYTF
once,TRBJ1-1,TRBV27,CASSYGTRAFF
-,TRBJ1-2,TRBV27,CASRAQGAKGYTF
-,TRBJ1-2,TRBV7-2,CASNLLGGAANYGYTF
-,TRBJ2-7,TRBV9,CASSVGTSGNYEQYF
-,TRBJ1-5,TRBV13,CASSLGTGGDQPQHF
-,TRBJ1-1,TRBV28,CASSFRRYPGNTEAFF
once,TRBJ1-6,TRBV5-1,CASASRDTVRSPLHF
-,TRBJ1-1,TRBV5-6,CASSRDRGQVDTEAFF
-,TRBJ2-7,TRBV30,CAWSVVRDEQYF
few,TRBJ2-1,TRBV6-4,CASSETGGGPNEQFF
-,TRBJ2-5,TRBV7-9,CSSSPGTGPGETQYF
-,TRBJ2-3,TRBV4-1,CASSQDESGGFTDTQYF
few,TRBJ1-1,TRBV9,CASSAGMNTEAFF
once,TRBJ2-1,TRBV11-2,CASSETGLAGYNEQFF
-,TRBJ2-7,TRBV28,CASSSYLSGLANNGAYEQYF
-,TRBJ1-2,TRBV29-1,CSVEDPTGGMGYGYTF
few,TRBJ2-7,TRBV7-9,CASSNDRDEQYF
once,TRBJ2-2,TRBV5-6,CASWGLAGALSYTGELFF
-,TRBJ1-1,TRBV11-2,CASSYSTHLNTEAFF
-,TRBJ2-7,TRBV27,CASRYSGTGKYEQYF
few,TRBJ1-1,TRBV10-3,CAISDSHSNTEAFF
-,TRBJ2-1,TRBV9,CASSVDRTSGSPEQFF
-,TRBJ2-7,TRBV5-1,CASSLAGFTSFGYEQYF
-,TRBJ2-7,TRBV14,CASSQERLAGYEQYF
-,TRBJ2-3,TRBV7-2,CASSPHMAGASDTQYF
once,TRBJ2-7,TRBV28,CASTLGRWAYEQYF
-,TRBJ2-7,TRBV21-1,CASSNHRGSYEQYF
-,TRBJ2-2,TRBV30,CAWGAGGLNTGELFF
-,TRBJ1-1,TRBV2,CASSEGTGRGRVTEAFF
-,TRBJ2-5,TRBV29-1,CSVVGGRALETQYF
-,TRBJ1-1,TRBV6-1,CASSKSRASNTEAFF
-,TRBJ2-5,TRBV6-6,CASSYPTAGQETQYF
-,TRBJ2-2,TRBV30,CAWSVISGPGELFF
-,TRBJ1-5,TRBV7-3,CASSVRANQPQHF
-,TRBJ2-7,TRBV9,CASSGGTGFYYEQYF
once,TRBJ1-5,TRBV5-1,CASSRGEGQPQHF
-,TRBJ2-3,TRBV5-4,CASSGQGAGTDTQYF
-,TRBJ1-4,TRBV27,CASSLYRGPTNEKLFF
-,TRBJ1-1,TRBV2,CASSLLQGSTEAFF
-,TRBJ2-1,TRBV4-3,CASSATSGRALEQFF